This TCR beta chain came from a study of T cells in Graves' hyperthyroidism and ophthalmopathy. Among the patients, aged 18 to 65, hyperthyroidism was newly diagnosed and had lasted under 2 months. On the basis of clinical symptoms, serum thyroxine and TRAb, thyroid ultrasound and orbital computed tomography, diagnoses were made. Before ophthalmopathy appeared, progressors gave blood at initial hyperthyroidism diagnosis. Amplified TCR beta CDR3 regions came from RNA transcripts. The TCR CDR3 was amplified in a first-round RT-PCR using the HTBI primer set. Using its own MiXCR run on the multiplex PCR reads, TCRdb lists one record per CDR3 protein. The sample includes roughly 290,000 distinct CDR3 sequences, roughly 14% of them seen just once. This clonotype was counted at least ten times. Its antigen is still unknown. Germline CDR1 is GTSNPN and CDR2 is SVGIG (reference sequence). V shed 5 bases and J shed 3 bases, with 8 bases lying between them. This CDR3 spans 11 amino acids.

Overall study findings and caveats: Among thyroid clonotypes expanded above 0.001, most also appeared in blood.

This sequence joins TRBV30 and TRBJ2-7; tentatively, D is TRBD2 (5 bases). What was sequenced was blood. This receptor was identified in a woman aged 25 to 39 with Graves' hyperthyroidism that later progressed to Graves' ophthalmopathy. The CDR3 here is CAWSSFYEQYF. The CDR3 DNA follows: TGTGCCTGGTCTAGCTTCTACGAGCAGTACTTC.